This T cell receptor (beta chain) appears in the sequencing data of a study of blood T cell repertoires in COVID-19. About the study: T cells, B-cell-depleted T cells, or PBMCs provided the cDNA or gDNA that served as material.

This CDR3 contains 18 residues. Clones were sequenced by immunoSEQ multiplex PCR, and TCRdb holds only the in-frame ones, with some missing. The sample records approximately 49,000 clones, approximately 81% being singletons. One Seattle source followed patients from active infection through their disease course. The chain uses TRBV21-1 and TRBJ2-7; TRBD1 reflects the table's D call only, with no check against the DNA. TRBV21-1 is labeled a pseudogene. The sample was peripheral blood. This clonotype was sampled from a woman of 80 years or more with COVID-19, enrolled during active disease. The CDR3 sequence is CASSNFSLGQGAFNEQYF. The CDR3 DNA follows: TGTGCCAGCAGCAATTTTTCCCTGGGACAGGGGGCATTCAACGAGCAGTACTTC.